One and the same sample provided the 16 T cell receptor beta chains below, sequenced in a study of T cells after yellow fever vaccination. TCRdb re-derived calls from the 5' RACE reads in MiXCR, one entry per CDR3 protein. The repertoire holds fewer than 350,000 distinct CDR3 sequences, with approximately 9% as singletons. The source was PBMCs, collected on the day of the first yellow fever vaccination. Receptors originate from a man between 18 and 29 years old who received the YFV17D yellow fever vaccine.

In its sample, this clonotype was seen a few times. The V gene is TRBV19, the J gene TRBJ2-3; D remains ambiguous. Germline V lookup: CDR1 LNHDA, CDR2 SQIVND (reference sequence). CDR3 length equals 13 residues. Trimming removed 11 bases from V and 0 bases from J, with 12 bases in between. CDR3 protein: CASAAISTDTQYF. CDR3 bases: TGTGCCTCCGCAGCTATTAGCACAGATACGCAGTATTTT.

The chain uses TRBV25-1 and TRBJ1-4; a weak D match, TRBD1 (5 bases). V was pared by 3 bases and J by 10 bases, with 21 bases between. The CDR3 loop spans 16 amino acids. The germline V gene has CDR1 MGHDK and CDR2 SYGVNS. CDR3 coding DNA: TGTGCCAGCAGTGACCTTCCCAGCACGGGGAGGGGAAAACTGTTTTTT. Amino acid sequence: CASSDLPSTGRGKLFF. The complete variable domain, with remaining parts taken from reference TRBV25-1 and TRBJ1-4, reads EADIYQTPRYLVIGTGKKITLECSQTMGHDKMYWYQQDPGMELHLIHYSYGVNSTEKGDLSSESTVSRIRTEHFPLTLESARPSHTSQYLCASSDLPSTGRGKLFFGSGTQLSVL.

This clonotype has a handful of counts. This chain links TRBV11-2 with TRBJ2-3, with a possible D match to TRBD1 (6 bases). Trimming took 5 bases from V and 0 from J, leaving 12 bases between them. The CDR3 is made up of 15 amino acids. CDR1 is SGHAT and CDR2 is FQNNGV in the germline V gene. The CDR3 protein is CASSLGQRSTDTQYF. The CDR3 region has the DNA TGTGCCAGCAGCCTCGGACAGAGAAGCACAGATACGCAGTATTTT. Full variable domain (outside the CDR3, taken from reference TRBV11-2 and TRBJ2-3): EAGVAQSPRYKIIEKRQSVAFWCNPISGHATLYWYQQILGQGPKLLIQFQNNGVVDDSQLPKDRFSAERLKGVDSTLKIQPAKLEDSAVYLCASSLGQRSTDTQYFGPGTRLTVL.

CDR3 sequence reads: CSARYREPRWVHNEQFF. The DNA for the CDR3 is TGCAGTGCTAGATACCGGGAGCCGAGGTGGGTCCACAATGAGCAGTTCTTC. This chain joins TRBV20-1 and TRBJ2-1; TRBD2 is a possible D gene (6 bases). The CDR3 sequence is 17 residues long. V was pared by 2 bases and J by 5 bases, with 22 bases between. Germline V gene lookup returns CDR1 DFQATT and CDR2 SNEGSKA (reference sequence).

This clonotype turned up a few times. The chain's CDR3 is CSAVWSGDTQYF. CDR3 sequence (DNA): TGCAGTGCCGTATGGAGCGGAGATACGCAGTATTTT. V usage is TRBV20-1 and J usage is TRBJ2-3, with D perhaps matching TRBD2 (5 bases). CDR1 and CDR2 (germline): DFQATT, SNEGSKA (reference sequence). The V end lost 6 bases, the J end lost 5 bases, and 12 bases lay between the germline ends. The CDR3 runs to 12 residues.

The chain has TRBV4-3 and TRBJ2-6; 7 positions agree with TRBD2. The V gene end was trimmed by 4 bases and the J gene end by 2 bases; junction bases not matched to a gene: 11. This CDR3 comprises 18 residues. The germline V gene has CDR1 LGHNA and CDR2 YSLEER. The CDR3 sequence: CASSRQNRGEAGANVLTF. For the CDR3, the DNA is TGCGCCAGCAGCCGCCAAAATCGGGGGGAGGCTGGGGCCAACGTCCTGACTTTC.

Many counts were recorded for this clonotype. J is TRBJ2-7 and V is TRBV5-1, with D uncertain. Trimming took 0 bases from V and 2 from J, leaving 9 bases between them. The CDR3 contains 14 residues. Per the germline V gene, CDR1 is SGHRS and CDR2 is YFSETQ. CDR3 sequence (DNA): TGCGCCAGCAGCTTGGCCCCACAGACCTACGAGCAGTACTTC. It is translated as CASSLAPQTYEQYF.

The rearrangement joins TRBV28 to TRBJ1-5; D gene ambiguous. Germline CDR1 and CDR2: MDHEN and SYDVKM. The CDR3 runs to 10 residues. V lost 4 bases and J lost 8, with 3 bases in between. CDR3 residues: CASSWKPQHF. The CDR3, as DNA: TGTGCCAGCAGTTGGAAGCCCCAGCATTTT.

This clonotype turned up a few times. The rearrangement links TRBV10-3 to TRBJ1-2; maybe TRBD1 (6 bases). Trimming took 2 bases from V and 6 from J, leaving 19 bases between them. The germline gives CDR1 ENHRY, CDR2 SYGVKD. The CDR3 totals 16 residues. The CDR3 loop is CAISERTGGTPHGYTF. CDR3 DNA sequence: TGTGCCATCAGTGAGAGGACGGGGGGCACTCCACATGGCTACACCTTC.

J is TRBJ1-2 and V is TRBV10-3; 7 bases agree with TRBD1. V dropped 2 bases and J dropped 4; count of bases not matched to a gene: 13. The CDR3 has 17 residues. In germline, CDR1 is ENHRY, CDR2 SYGVKD. The CDR3 DNA follows: TGTGCCATCAGTGAGCCCTGGGGCAGGGGGTTCGGCTATGGCTACACCTTC. Protein: CAISEPWGRGFGYGYTF.

The chain carries TRBV12-3 or TRBV12-4 and TRBJ1-2; D not resolved. The CDR3 has 14 amino acids. V was trimmed by 0 bases and J by 4 bases, leaving 9 bases between them. CDR3 protein: CASSLAAGPYGYTF. CDR3 nucleotide sequence: TGTGCCAGCAGTTTAGCAGCAGGTCCCTATGGCTACACCTTC.

This clonotype was recorded many times. The chain joins TRBV6-4 to TRBJ1-1; perhaps TRBD1 as D (5 bases). The V end lost 3 bases, the J end lost 1 base, and 6 bases lay between the germline ends. The CDR3 totals 13 residues. Germline loops: CDR1 MRHNA, CDR2 SNTAGT. Written as DNA, the CDR3 is TGTGCCAGCAGTGAAAGGGGGAACACTGAAGCTTTCTTT. Amino acid sequence: CASSERGNTEAFF.

The V call is TRBV7-2, the J call TRBJ1-1; 7 bases are shared with TRBD1. The CDR3 contains 14 residues. Losses at the gene ends were 2 bases for V and 2 bases for J; bases not matched to a gene: 2. Per the germline V gene, CDR1 is SGHTA and CDR2 is FQGNSA. Written as DNA, the CDR3 is TGTGCCAGCAGCTTAAAGGGGGCCAACACTGAAGCTTTCTTT. The encoded protein is CASSLKGANTEAFF.

This clonotype was counted between two and nine times. The rearrangement uses TRBV7-9 and TRBJ1-1; no clear D gene. Looked up from germline, CDR1 is SEHNR and CDR2 is FQNEAQ (reference sequence). CDR3 length: 15 amino acids. V was trimmed by 3 bases and J by 1 base, leaving 12 bases between them. CDR3 bases: TGTGCCAGCAGCTTTGAGTTGAGGGCGAACACTGAAGCTTTCTTT. Residues: CASSFELRANTEAFF.

Here the CDR3 reads CASSAAGQSTDTQYF. The CDR3 bases are TGTGCCAGCAGCGCGGCGGGCCAGAGCACAGATACGCAGTATTTT. The V gene is TRBV7-3, the J gene TRBJ2-3; D is perhaps TRBD2 (5 bases). This CDR3 is built from 15 residues. Trimming pared 5 bases from V and 0 bases from J, leaving 12 bases between. CDR1 and CDR2 from the germline V gene are SGHTA and FQGTGA. Supplemented by reference TRBV7-3 and TRBJ2-3, the full variable domain reads GAGVSQTPSNKVTEKGKYVELRCDPISGHTALYWYRQSLGQGPEFLIYFQGTGAADDSGLPNDRFFAVRPEGSVSTLKIQRTERGDSAVYLCASSAAGQSTDTQYFGPGTRLTVL.

This clonotype showed up many times. The V call is TRBV5-1, the J call TRBJ2-4, with D uncertain. V was trimmed by 0 bases and J by 3 bases, leaving 7 bases between them. Germline CDR1 reads SGHRS; CDR2 reads YFSETQ. The CDR3 has 14 residues. The CDR3 coding sequence is TGCGCCAGCAGCTTGGATTTAGTCAAAAACATTCAGTACTTC. Its translation: CASSLDLVKNIQYF.